The T cell receptor (beta chain) described here comes from a study of blood T cell repertoires in COVID-19. CDR3 length equals 15 residues. V lost 5 bases and J lost 2, with 12 bases in between. The germline CDR1 and CDR2 sequences are KGHSH and LQKENI. Data came from immunoSEQ multiplex PCR; TCRdb stores just in-frame clones and leaves some out. The data hold about 220,000 clones, with roughly 84% observed a single time. The sequence was collected from a woman between 35 and 50 years old who had recovered from COVID-19. The sequenced sample consisted of PBMCs or T cells enriched from blood (not recorded which). The gene calls are TRBV18 and TRBJ2-2; weak D call: TRBD1 (6 bases). CDR3 in amino acids: CASSSDRPNTGELFF. CDR3 DNA: TGTGCCAGCTCATCCGACAGGCCAAACACCGGGGAGCTGTTTTTT.